This T cell receptor beta chain is from a study of vaccination and CD4 T cells after COVID-19. Across the study: Post-diagnosis, post-COVID samples were collected after a median approximately 100 days, ranging 35 to 161. Blood was drawn a median around 70 days post second dose, range 14 to 241. Cultures that served as controls received a CEFX pool, an HIV-1 Nef pool, or no peptide.

This clonotype has just a few counts. Antigen unknown. Sample treatment: roughly 10-day PBMC culture with coronavirus spike peptide pools or control peptides (ViraFEST assay). ViraFEST expanded antigen-specific T cells with peptide pools, then sequenced TCRs. Sequence data for DNA of cultured CD4+ T cells were generated by the Oncomine TCR Beta short-read assay. TCRdb fed the PCR reads into MiXCR, producing one record per CDR3 protein. The table has around 6,000 distinct CDR3 sequences, about 71% seen once. CDR3 size: 14 residues. The germline V and J ends were trimmed by 3 bases and 8 bases, with 16 bases remaining between them. Germline CDR1 is SEHNR and CDR2 is FQNEAQ (reference sequence).

This clonotype was obtained from a human donor who had recovered from COVID-19. This rearrangement joins TRBV7-9 to TRBJ1-2, with D tentatively TRBD1 (6 bases). The source material was CD4+ T cells from blood, cultured in vitro. The CDR3 nucleotides read TGTGCCAGCAGCTTTCCAGGGGAGGTGAGCGGCTACACCTTC. This translates into CASSFPGEVSGYTF.